This T cell receptor (beta chain) was recovered during a study of cytomegalovirus exposure and HLA in healthy donors. For the study at large: The Caucasian-associated ancestry cluster held less than 85% of over 350 genotyped donors. Points from the study as a whole: In a later analysis, HLA-associated beta chains showed higher expansion and lower generation probabilities than comparable chains. Later analysis demonstrated an association between a missense DCLRE1C variant and TCR beta V- and J-gene trimming.

Notes on this clone: As yet, its antigen is unknown.

V gave up 0 bases and J gave up 5 bases, with 7 bases separating them. The CDR3 runs to 13 residues. The germline gives CDR1 MNHNS, CDR2 SASEGT. PCR was performed using 60 Vbeta and 13 Jbeta primers. The data were produced by immunoSEQ multiplex PCR, yet TCRdb's version contains in-frame clones alone and is incomplete. Of about 160,000 clones listed, roughly 80% are singletons. The sequencing input was PBMCs. This chain connects TRBV6-1 to TRBJ1-1; D is possibly TRBD1 (5 bases). The TCR comes from a male donor in good health and CMV-seropositive. CDR3 in DNA: TGTGCCAGCAGTGAAGCCCGGGGGACTGAAGCTTTCTTT. Translated, it gives CASSEARGTEAFF.